This T cell receptor (beta chain) is drawn from a study of graft-versus-host responses after intestinal transplantation (dated by TCRdb to 2020 to 2022). As for the study more broadly: Multivisceral, liver-intestinal, or isolated intestinal transplants were received by the recipients. All recipients received anti-thymocyte globulin induction followed by maintenance tacrolimus and steroids for around 3 years. After intestinal transplantation, graft-versus-host and host-versus-graft alloreactive T cell clones in the graft, circulation and bone marrow were tracked using bulk TCR-beta CDR3 sequencing. To identify alloreactive clones, pre-transplant mixed lymphocyte reaction products were sequenced and then compared with unstimulated pre-transplant donor and recipient T cells. The cohort enrolled roughly 25 intestinal transplant recipients including one retransplant, and a few patients lacking pretransplant specimens were excluded. A peak of at least 4% donor T cells among recipient peripheral blood mononuclear cells was the definition used for donor T cell macrochimerism. Samples from a few later patients were sequenced in-house on an Illumina MiSeq with MiXCR processing rather than by the commercial service.

The method was the immunoSEQ multiplex PCR assay. For most patients, genomic DNA was isolated with the Qiagen DNeasy Blood and Tissue Kit and sent frozen to Adaptive Biotechnologies for TCR sequencing. For most patients, high-throughput TCR-beta CDR3 sequencing of genomic DNA was performed by Adaptive Biotechnologies. Turning to the authors' computational methods: Adaptive's ImmunoSEQ software was the source of the TCR sequencing data for roughly 19 patients, while three other patients were processed with MiXCR and VDJtools. To correct CD4 versus CD8 sorting errors, any sequence found in both subsets at a frequency ratio below 5:1 was removed. CDR3 nucleotide sequences shared between donor and recipient were removed because their origin could not be assigned. At least 2-fold expansion over unstimulated cells and a minimum CFSE-low frequency of 0.002% (template counts) or 0.001% (read counts) were required for clones to be classified as alloreactive. Mappable clones were those detected in sequenced pre-transplant spleen, lymph node, or MLR CFSE-low populations of the donor or recipient. Cumulative frequency of alloreactive clones was calculated as a percentage of all sequences weighted by copy number. The source is immuneACCESS, and TCRdb retained only in-frame sequences with V and J called. Part of the clones is not carried over; for the studies checked, unresolved V genes explain less than half of this, and the remainder is unexplained. From that table come the V and J calls and clone size; the DNA was used to work out D and trimming. Here the sample has about 96,000 clones; approximately 90% occur a single time. Of the sample, roughly 0.17% falls within the top ten clones.

This sample's time point label indicates: cells obtained before transplantation from donor or recipient. CD3+CD4+ and CD3+CD8+ populations were FACS-sorted from unstimulated pre-transplant donor and recipient cells taken from spleen or lymph nodes. As to this clone: What this receptor recognizes is not known. No base quality values were provided; no much bigger clone lies one nucleotide off.

Germline trimming: 4 bases from V, 4 bases from J; junction bases outside gene matches: 10. Looking up the germline V gene yields CDR1 SGHDT and CDR2 YYEEEE. The cysteine opens and the phenylalanine closes a CDR3 of 17 amino acids. This entry keeps only the CDR3 DNA: 51 bases, framed from base 1. On the study overall, not on this receptor specifically: Conclusions were limited by the relatively low number and heterogeneity of intestinal transplant patients. Early after transplant, declines in HvG clones were associated with peak levels of circulating GvH clones. GvH clones turned up in recipient bone marrow, with some appearing earlier in ileal mucosa or blood, a pattern consistent with an intestinal mucosal origin. High GvH to HvG T cell clonal ratios were observed in the allografts of patients with donor T cell macrochimerism.

This receptor was taken from a human donor who received an intestinal transplant. The V gene is TRBV5-6 and the J gene is TRBJ1-5, with 11 bases aligning to TRBD1. The material sequenced was unstimulated CD4+ T cells sorted from spleen or lymph node cells, taken before intestinal transplant. CDR3 sequence: CASSKGMDRGRNQPQHF. The DNA reads TGTGCCAGCAGCAAGGGGATGGACAGGGGGCGAAATCAGCCCCAGCATTTT.